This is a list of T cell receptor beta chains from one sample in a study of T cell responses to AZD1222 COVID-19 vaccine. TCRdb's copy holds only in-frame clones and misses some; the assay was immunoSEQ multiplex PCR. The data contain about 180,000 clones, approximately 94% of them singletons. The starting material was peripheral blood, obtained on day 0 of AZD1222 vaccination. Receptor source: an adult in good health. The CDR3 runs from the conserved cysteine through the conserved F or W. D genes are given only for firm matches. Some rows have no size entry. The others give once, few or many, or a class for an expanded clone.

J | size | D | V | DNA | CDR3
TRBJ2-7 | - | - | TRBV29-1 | TGCAGCGCAGGACACGGGGCATCCTACGAGCAGTACTTC | CSAGHGASYEQYF
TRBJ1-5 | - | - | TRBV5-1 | TGCGCCAGCAGCTTGGACGGGGCCGGCAATCAGCCCCAGCATTTT | CASSLDGAGNQPQHF
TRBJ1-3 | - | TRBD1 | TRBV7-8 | TGTGCCAGCAGCTCCCGGGCCACTGACAGGGGAATTGACACCATATATTTT | CASSSRATDRGIDTIYF
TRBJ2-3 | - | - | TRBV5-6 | TGTGCCAGCAGCTTTAACACAGATACGCAGTATTTT | CASSFNTDTQYF
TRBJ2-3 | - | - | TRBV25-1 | TGTGCCAGCAGTCCTCCGGGACGGCACACAGATACGCAGTATTTT | CASSPPGRHTDTQYF
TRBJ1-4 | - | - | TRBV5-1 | TGCGCCAGCAGCTTTTATTCAACTAATGAAAAACTGTTTTTT | CASSFYSTNEKLFF
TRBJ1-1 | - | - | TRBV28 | TGTGCCAGCAGTTTACAGGATCACACTGAAGCTTTCTTT | CASSLQDHTEAFF
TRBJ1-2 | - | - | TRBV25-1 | TGTGCCAGCAGTGAATATTACCCCTCTAGCGGCTACACCTTC | CASSEYYPSSGYTF
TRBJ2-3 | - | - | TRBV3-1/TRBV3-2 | TGTGCCAGCAGCCTCCTGACACCTCTGGACGTAGATACGCAGTATTTT | CASSLLTPLDVDTQYF
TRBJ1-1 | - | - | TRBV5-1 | TGCGCCAGCAGCCAGAGAGCGGACAGTGGAACTGAAGCTTTCTTT | CASSQRADSGTEAFF
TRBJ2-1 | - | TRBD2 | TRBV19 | TGTGCCAGTAGTATCCTAGCGGGGATATACAATGAGCAGTTCTTC | CASSILAGIYNEQFF
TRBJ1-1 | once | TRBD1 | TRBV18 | TGTGCCAGCTCGTCGGGACAGGGGAACACTGAAGCTTTCTTT | CASSSGQGNTEAFF
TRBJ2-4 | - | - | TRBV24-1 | TGTGCCACCAGTGATCCCCGGGAACCCAAAAACATTCAGTACTTC | CATSDPREPKNIQYF
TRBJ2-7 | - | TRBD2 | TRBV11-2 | TGTGCCAGCAGACAAACCCTAGCGGGAGCCTCCTTC | CASRQTLAGASF
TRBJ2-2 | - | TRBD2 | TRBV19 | TGTGCCAGTACCCCGCGCGGGACTAGCGGGAGGTGGTCCGGGGAGCTGTTTTTT | CASTPRGTSGRWSGELFF
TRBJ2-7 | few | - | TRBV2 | TGTGCCAGCAGTTCGGACCGTGACTACGAGCAGTACTTC | CASSSDRDYEQYF
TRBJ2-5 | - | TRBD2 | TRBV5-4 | TGTGCCAGCAGCAATTTAAAGACTAGCGCTGGCGAGACCCAGTACTTC | CASSNLKTSAGETQYF
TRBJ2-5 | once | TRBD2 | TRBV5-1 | TGCGCCAGCAGCTCACGACACGAGGGAGGGGAGACCCAGTACTTC | CASSSRHEGGETQYF
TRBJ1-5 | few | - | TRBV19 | TGTGCCAGTAGTATAGTAAGGGATCAGCCCCAGCATTTT | CASSIVRDQPQHF
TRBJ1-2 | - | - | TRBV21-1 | TGTGCCAGCAGACAAATGAGGGACTATGGCTACACCTTC | CASRQMRDYGYTF
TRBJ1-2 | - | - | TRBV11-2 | TGTGCCAGCAGCCCCCGTCCGAAGGTTAACTATGGCTACACCTTC | CASSPRPKVNYGYTF
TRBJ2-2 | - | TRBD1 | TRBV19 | TGTGCCAGTAGTCCCAGGGGGATCGACACCGGGGAGCTGTTTTTT | CASSPRGIDTGELFF
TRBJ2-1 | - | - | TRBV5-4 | TGTGCCAGCAGCTTGGATTCGCGCCAGAGCTCCTACAATGAGCAGTTCTTC | CASSLDSRQSSYNEQFF
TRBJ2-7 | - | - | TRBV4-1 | TGCGCCAGCAGCCAACGCAGAGCCTACGAGCAGTACTTC | CASSQRRAYEQYF
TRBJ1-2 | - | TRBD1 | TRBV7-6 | TGTGCCAGCAGCTTGGGACAGGAGCCATATGGCTACACCTTC | CASSLGQEPYGYTF
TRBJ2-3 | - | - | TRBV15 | TGTGCCACCAGCAGAGATGACGGCGGCACAGATACGCAGTATTTT | CATSRDDGGTDTQYF
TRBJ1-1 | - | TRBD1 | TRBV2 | TGTGCCAGCAGTGAAGCGCTGGGGACAGGAGGTGAAGCTTTCTTT | CASSEALGTGGEAFF
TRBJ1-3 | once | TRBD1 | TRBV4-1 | TGCGCCAGCAGCATCCGACAGGGAATGTCTGGAAACACCATATATTTT | CASSIRQGMSGNTIYF
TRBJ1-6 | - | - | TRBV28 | TGTGCCAGCAGTCTGCTCCGAGGTTCACCCCTCCACTTT | CASSLLRGSPLHF
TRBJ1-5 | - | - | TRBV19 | TGTGCCAGTAGTATAAACACCTTGAACAATCAGCCCCAGCATTTT | CASSINTLNNQPQHF
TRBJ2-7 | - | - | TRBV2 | TGTGCCAGCAGTGAAGGACTACAGGGACTCTACGAGCAGTACTTC | CASSEGLQGLYEQYF
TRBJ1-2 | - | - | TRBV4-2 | TGTGCCAGCAGCCAAGATCCGGCGGGAGGTGGCTACACCTTC | CASSQDPAGGGYTF
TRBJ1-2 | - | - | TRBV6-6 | TGTGCCAGCAGCCTGGACACTATCTATGGCTACACCTTC | CASSLDTIYGYTF
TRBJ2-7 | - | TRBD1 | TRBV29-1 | TGCAGCGTCCCCACCGGACAGGGGCCCTACGAGCAGTACTTC | CSVPTGQGPYEQYF
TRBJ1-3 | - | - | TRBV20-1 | TGCAGTGCTGAGCTGGGAAACACCATATATTTT | CSAELGNTIYF
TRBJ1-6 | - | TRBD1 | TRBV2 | TGTGCCAGCAGTCCGAGAACGACAGGGTTGTTGAATTCACCCCTCCACTTT | CASSPRTTGLLNSPLHF
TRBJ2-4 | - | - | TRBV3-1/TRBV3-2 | TGTGCCAGCAGCCCGACCGGGACTGCCACCAAAAACATTCAGTACTTC | CASSPTGTATKNIQYF
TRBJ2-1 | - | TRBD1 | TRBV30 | TGTGCCTGGACCCCCCTCCGGGGACAGGGTTTCAATGAGCAGTTCTTC | CAWTPLRGQGFNEQFF
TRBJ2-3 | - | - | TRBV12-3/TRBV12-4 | TGTGCCAGCAGTTTAGGGGCCCGGGGTGGGATTTTT | CASSLGARGGIF
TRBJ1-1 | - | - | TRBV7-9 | TGTGCCAGCAGCCCCTGGGAAACTGAAGCTTTCTTT | CASSPWETEAFF
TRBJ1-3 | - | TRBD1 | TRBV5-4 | TGTGCCAGCAGCTCGACAGGGTCCGGAAACACCATATATTTT | CASSSTGSGNTIYF
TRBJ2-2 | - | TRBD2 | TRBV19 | TGTGCCAGTAGTGGACGACTAGCGGGGACGAACACCGGGGAGCTGTTTTTT | CASSGRLAGTNTGELFF
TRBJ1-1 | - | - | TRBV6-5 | TGTGCCACGCACAGCCTTGGGAACACTGAAGCTTTCTTT | CATHSLGNTEAFF
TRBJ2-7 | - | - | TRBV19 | TGTGCCAGTAAGGGACTTCCAGACGAGCAGTACTTC | CASKGLPDEQYF
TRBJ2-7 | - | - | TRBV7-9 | TGTGCCAGCAGCGCCTACCAGGACTATCAGGAGCAGTACTTC | CASSAYQDYQEQYF
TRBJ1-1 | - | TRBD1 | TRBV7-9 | TGTGCCAGCAGCTTAAGTGGGACAGGGGCCTTGAACACTGAAGCTTTCTTT | CASSLSGTGALNTEAFF
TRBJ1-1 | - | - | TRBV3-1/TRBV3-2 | TGTGCCAGCAGCCAAGGGGGCCGGAACACTGAAGCTTTCTTT | CASSQGGRNTEAFF
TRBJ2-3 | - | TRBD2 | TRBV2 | TGTGCCAGCAGGAGGAGACTAGCGAAAGATACGCAGTATTTT | CASRRRLAKDTQYF
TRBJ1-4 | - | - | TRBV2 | TGTGCCAGCAGTACCCCTGGGGGGGTTAATGAAAAACTGTTTTTT | CASSTPGGVNEKLFF
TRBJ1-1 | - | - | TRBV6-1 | TGTGCCAGCAGTGAAGTTAACACTGAAGCTTTCTTT | CASSEVNTEAFF
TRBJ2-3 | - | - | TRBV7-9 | TGTGCCAGCAGCTCGGGGAGCGGTTTGACGAGCACAGATACGCAGTATTTT | CASSSGSGLTSTDTQYF
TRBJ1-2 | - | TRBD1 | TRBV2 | TGTGCCAGCAGACTACCCGGACAGGCTCCTAGCGGTGGCTACACCTTC | CASRLPGQAPSGGYTF
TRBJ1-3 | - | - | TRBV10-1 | TGCGCCAGCAGTACGGGTCAAAGCTCTGGAAACACCATATATTTT | CASSTGQSSGNTIYF
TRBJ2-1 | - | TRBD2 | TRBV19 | TGTGCCAGTAGTATCCCGACTAGCGGGTACAATGAGCAGTTCTTC | CASSIPTSGYNEQFF
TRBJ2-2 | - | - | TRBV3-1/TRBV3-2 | TGTGCCAGCAGCTGGGTAGCGACCGGGGAGCTGTTTTTT | CASSWVATGELFF